The 17 T cell receptor beta chains presented below share a single source sample, sequenced in a study of T cell responses to AZD1222 COVID-19 vaccine. Sequencing was performed with immunoSEQ multiplex PCR; in TCRdb, only in-frame clones are kept and a portion is missing. Of 130,000 or so clones in the sample, approximately 88% were seen once. The input for sequencing was peripheral blood, taken on day 0 of AZD1222 vaccination. The receptor source for this set is an adult in good health.

This chain links TRBV13 with TRBJ2-7, with 8 positions matching TRBD2. Germline values: CDR1 PRHDT, CDR2 FYEKMQ (reference sequence). This CDR3 spans 17 amino acids. The junction had 8 bases not matched to a gene; V was cut back by 0 bases and J by 1 base. The DNA of the CDR3 is TGTGCCAGCAGCTTAGGCGGGGCGGGAGGTGTGTCCTACGAGCAGTACTTC. This codes for CASSLGGAGGVSYEQYF.

The chain carries TRBV5-6 and TRBJ2-3, with D possibly being TRBD2 (6 bases). CDR3 length equals 14 residues. CDR1 and CDR2 (germline): SGHDT, YYEEEE. The V and J ends lost 3 bases and 2 bases respectively, with 10 bases between them. The CDR3 DNA is TGTGCCAGCAGCTCCCGGGACTTCACAGATACGCAGTATTTT. Translating gives CASSSRDFTDTQYF.

This chain links TRBV4-1 with TRBJ2-7, with 9 bases lining up with TRBD2. After removal of 3 bases from V and 0 bases from J, the junction contained 6 bases not matched to a gene. There are 16 residues in the CDR3. The germline CDR1 and CDR2 sequences are MGHRA and YSYEKL. In DNA form, the CDR3 reads TGCGCCAGCAGCCAGTCTACTAGCGGGTTCTCCTACGAGCAGTACTTC. Residues: CASSQSTSGFSYEQYF.

V and J are TRBV19 and TRBJ1-2, with D unresolved. The ends were cut back, 2 bases at V and 2 bases at J, with 3 bases in the middle. This CDR3 contains 12 residues. CDR1 is LNHDA and CDR2 is SQIVND in the germline V gene (reference sequence). The CDR3 DNA follows: TGTGCCAGTAGTATAAAAAACTATGGCTACACCTTC. It is translated as CASSIKNYGYTF.

V gene TRBV7-9 combines with J gene TRBJ2-3, with D unclear. This CDR3 comprises 12 residues. In germline, CDR1 is SEHNR, CDR2 FQNEAQ (reference sequence). Trimming took off 2 bases at V and 5 bases at J, with 5 bases between the two ends. CDR3 amino acids: CASSLRLDTQYF. As DNA, the CDR3 is TGTGCCAGCAGCTTAAGACTAGATACGCAGTATTTT.

This chain joins TRBV27 and TRBJ1-1; the D is unclear. The CDR3 loop spans 13 amino acids. V lost 7 bases and J lost 1, with 10 bases in between. Per the germline V gene, CDR1 is MNHEY and CDR2 is SMNVEV (reference sequence). CDR3 sequence: CASNPSGNTEAFF. CDR3 in DNA: TGTGCCAGCAACCCGAGCGGGAACACTGAAGCTTTCTTT.

The chain carries TRBV4-2 and TRBJ2-1; the D gene is possibly TRBD2 (5 bases). Germline loops: CDR1 LGHNA, CDR2 YNFKEQ. CDR3 size: 16 residues. Trimming pared 2 bases from V and 2 bases from J, leaving 13 bases between. The CDR3 reads CASSQPPPRAYNEQFF. CDR3 nucleotides: TGTGCCAGCAGCCAACCCCCCCCGAGGGCCTACAATGAGCAGTTCTTC.

The V call is TRBV19, the J call TRBJ2-3; no definite D call. V lost 1 base and J 6 bases, leaving 8 bases between the germline ends. This CDR3 region has 13 residues. Looked up from germline, CDR1 is LNHDA and CDR2 is SQIVND (reference sequence). This CDR3 reads CASSIATPDTQYF. CDR3 coding DNA: TGTGCCAGTAGTATAGCAACTCCCGATACGCAGTATTTT.

A single count supports this clone. The chain links TRBV28 to TRBJ2-5; 14 bases fit TRBD2. J lost 4 bases, V lost 0 bases, and 10 bases had no gene match. CDR3 length: 19 residues. Germline V gene sequence: CDR1 MDHEN, CDR2 SYDVKM. CDR3 amino acids: CASSLWRSGTSGSRETQYF. Here the CDR3 DNA reads TGTGCCAGCAGTTTATGGCGCTCCGGGACTAGCGGGAGTAGAGAGACCCAGTACTTC.

The chain couples TRBV19 to TRBJ2-1, with TRBD2 as a possible D gene (6 bases). V lost 2 bases, J lost 9 bases, and 17 bases lay in between. The germline CDR1 and CDR2 sequences are LNHDA and SQIVND (reference sequence). The CDR3 runs 15 residues. CDR3 amino acids: CASSITASVGGEQFF. The CDR3 DNA reads TGTGCCAGTAGTATAACGGCTAGCGTGGGAGGTGAGCAGTTCTTC.

The chain employs TRBV4-3 and TRBJ1-5; D gene ambiguous. The germline V and J ends were trimmed by 0 bases and 4 bases, with 7 bases remaining between them. The CDR3 is made up of 14 amino acids. Germline CDR1 reads LGHNA; CDR2 reads YSLEER. The CDR3 spells CASSQDNINQPQHF. CDR3 DNA: TGCGCCAGCAGCCAAGATAACATTAATCAGCCCCAGCATTTT.

The table lists this clone with a few counts. This sequence joins TRBV19 and TRBJ2-3; 8 bases line up with TRBD1. With V trimmed by 3 bases and J by 2 bases, 4 bases remained unmatched. This CDR3 region has 15 residues. Germline values: CDR1 LNHDA, CDR2 SQIVND (reference sequence). The CDR3 bases are TGTGCCAGTAGTATCGGGACAGGACTCACAGATACGCAGTATTTT. Translation gives CASSIGTGLTDTQYF.

As for this clone: Its ends do not fully match the called genes, so a read error is possible. The CDR3 nucleotides are TGTGCCACCAGGAATCCGGGGAACCCTGAAGCTTTCTTT. It yields the protein CATRNPGNPEAFF. The V call is TRBV24-1, the J call TRBJ1-1; no clear D. This CDR3 contains 13 residues. Germline CDR1 KGHDR, CDR2 SFDVKD.

The chain is built from TRBV4-2 and TRBJ1-5; D remains ambiguous. CDR1 and CDR2 from the germline V gene are LGHNA and YNFKEQ. The CDR3 covers 15 residues. Trimming shortened V by 0 bases and J by 6 bases, and 12 bases separated the two germline ends. DNA of the CDR3: TGTGCCAGCAGCCAAGATATAGGGTTCGTTCAGCCCCAGCATTTT. Its protein is CASSQDIGFVQPQHF.

This clone occurred once. The chain links TRBV5-1 to TRBJ1-2; D perhaps matches TRBD1 (6 bases). Per the germline V gene, CDR1 is SGHRS and CDR2 is YFSETQ. This CDR3 is 12 amino acids long. V lost 0 bases, J lost 7 bases, and 7 bases lay in between. In DNA form, the CDR3 reads TGCGCCAGCAGCTTGGACAGGGCTGGCTACACCTTC. It translates to CASSLDRAGYTF.

The chain recombines TRBV7-9 with TRBJ1-4, with D hard to call. Germline V gene lookup returns CDR1 SEHNR and CDR2 FQNEAQ (reference sequence). The CDR3 has 14 residues. Trimming removed 4 bases from V and 8 bases from J, with 14 bases in between. The CDR3 loop is CASSYDRTPEKLFF. As DNA, the CDR3 is TGTGCCAGCAGCTATGATAGGACGCCCGAAAAACTGTTTTTT.

The V gene is TRBV12-3 or TRBV12-4, the J gene TRBJ1-1; no reliable D call. The CDR3 loop spans 13 amino acids. V shed 1 base and J shed 6 bases, with 9 bases lying between them. CDR3 region: CASSLGGGSEAFF. The CDR3 nucleotides are TGTGCCAGCAGTTTAGGCGGAGGGTCTGAAGCTTTCTTT.